The 10 T cell receptor beta chains given below trace back to one sample, sequenced in a study of T cells after posttransplantation cyclophosphamide. The method was immunoSEQ multiplex PCR; TCRdb's version includes in-frame clones alone and lacks a portion of them. The table records approximately 30,000 clones, about nine tenths of them present only once. The sequenced sample consisted of PBMCs. Receptors originate from a man aged 50-60 years.

This clone has a handful of counts. The rearrangement uses TRBV28 and TRBJ1-6, with 7 positions matching TRBD1. With 7 bases clipped from V and 6 bases from J, the junction kept 6 bases outside the gene matches. CDR3 size: 14 residues. Germline CDR1 reads MDHEN; CDR2 reads SYDVKM. The CDR3 region is CASKMQGGNSPLHF. CDR3 bases: TGTGCCAGCAAAATGCAGGGGGGTAATTCACCCCTCCACTTT. The whole variable domain, remainder taken from reference TRBV28 and TRBJ1-6, is DVKVTQSSRYLVKRTGEKVFLECVQDMDHENMFWYRQDPGLGLRLIYFSYDVKMKEKGDIPEGYSVSREKKERFSLILESASTNQTSMYLCASKMQGGNSPLHFGNGTRLTVT.

Only one count was recorded for this clone. V and J are TRBV5-5 and TRBJ2-5; 9 bases map to TRBD2. V lost 3 bases and J lost 4; bases outside the gene matches: 7. This CDR3 is 15 amino acids long. The germline V gene has CDR1 SGHKS and CDR2 YYEKEE (reference sequence). The CDR3 sequence is CASSSLQRGVETQYF. In nucleotides, the CDR3 is TGTGCCAGCAGCTCCCTCCAGCGGGGGGTAGAGACCCAGTACTTC.

The genes are TRBV6-1 and TRBJ1-2, with D tentatively TRBD1 (6 bases). Germline V gene lookup returns CDR1 MNHNS and CDR2 SASEGT. V was clipped by 3 bases and J by 4 bases, with 12 bases between them. This CDR3 is 14 amino acids long. CDR3 bases: TGTGCCAGCAGTGACGACAGGACCCTCTATGGCTACACCTTC. This translates into CASSDDRTLYGYTF.

The chain carries TRBV5-8 and TRBJ2-1, with TRBD1 as a possible D gene (6 bases). Germline V gene lookup returns CDR1 SGHTS and CDR2 YDEGEE. The length of the CDR3 is 15 residues. V was trimmed by 5 bases and J by 2 bases, leaving 14 bases between them. For the CDR3, the DNA is TGTGCCAGCAGTTTACAGGGAATGGCCTACAATGAGCAGTTCTTC. Translated: CASSLQGMAYNEQFF.

V usage is TRBV6-5 and J usage is TRBJ2-2; D possibly corresponds to TRBD2 (6 bases). Trimming removed 6 bases at V and 4 bases at J, with 15 bases between. The V gene's germline CDR1 is MNHEY and CDR2 SVGAGI. CDR3 length equals 15 residues. The CDR3 is CASSQPQGGTGELFF. The CDR3 nucleotides are TGTGCCAGCAGCCAACCCCAGGGAGGCACCGGGGAGCTGTTTTTT.

The chain links TRBV7-3 to TRBJ2-2; D not certain. Germline lookup yields CDR1 SGHTA and CDR2 FQGTGA. The CDR3 consists of 14 residues. The germline V and J ends were trimmed by 1 base and 5 bases, with 8 bases remaining between them. Here the CDR3 reads CASSLMQSTGELFF. CDR3 nucleotides: TGTGCCAGCAGCTTAATGCAGTCAACCGGGGAGCTGTTTTTT.

V usage is TRBV10-3 and J usage is TRBJ2-7, with D perhaps matching TRBD1 (6 bases). There are 14 residues in the CDR3. Germline CDR1 reads ENHRY; CDR2 reads SYGVKD. Trimming removed 4 bases from V and 5 bases from J, with 15 bases in between. CDR3 amino acids: CAISGRQAFDEQYF. The CDR3 DNA reads TGTGCCATCAGTGGAAGACAGGCCTTCGACGAGCAGTACTTC.

The chain employs TRBV6-1 and TRBJ1-2; possible D gene TRBD1, 6 bases. Germline-derived CDR1 and CDR2 are MNHNS and SASEGT. The CDR3 is made up of 14 amino acids. The ends were cut back, 7 bases at V and 0 bases at J, with 12 bases in the middle. The CDR3 bases are TGTGCCAGCATCCGACAGGAGGCTAACTATGGCTACACCTTC. Translation: CASIRQEANYGYTF.

The chain combines TRBV9 with TRBJ2-1; 10 bases match TRBD1. The CDR3 is made up of 20 amino acids. CDR1 is SGDLS and CDR2 is YYNGEE in the germline V gene. The trim removed 3 bases at V and 6 bases at J, leaving 21 bases unmatched. For the CDR3, the DNA is TGTGCCAGCAGCGACCCCCGGGGACAGGGGACACTAGCGGTACCCAATGAGCAGTTCTTC. It is translated as CASSDPRGQGTLAVPNEQFF.

The DNA of the CDR3 is TGTGCCAGCAGTCTTTCAGGCAAGGAGTACTTC. This sequence encodes CASSLSGKEYF. This chain connects TRBV11-3 to TRBJ2-7; the D is unclear. V lost 6 bases and J lost 11, with 14 bases in between. The CDR3 is 11 residues long. Looked up from germline, CDR1 is SGHNT and CDR2 is YENEEA.